These 13 T cell receptor beta chains were sequenced from one sample in a study of blood T cells in healthy people across ages. Primers used in a second PCR of about 6 to 11 cycles were a sample-barcoded 5' primer and a J-beta primer mix. From the 5' RACE reads, TCRdb called clonotypes with MiXCR, one entry per CDR3 protein. Found here are some 800,000 distinct CDR3 sequences, roughly 44% of them singletons; the top ten hold about a fifth. The sample comprised blood. The receptors originated from a man in his 60s in good health.

The V and J genes are TRBV27 and TRBJ1-2; D ambiguous. This CDR3 comprises 13 residues. V shed 3 bases and J shed 3 bases, with 8 bases lying between them. Germline V gene sequence: CDR1 MNHEY, CDR2 SMNVEV (reference sequence). As DNA, the CDR3 is TGTGCCAGCAGTTTGTACCCGCACTATGGCTACACCTTC. This sequence encodes CASSLYPHYGYTF.

The sample holds many counts of this clonotype. CDR3 DNA: TGCAGTGCGGACCTGGGACAGGGCTACGAGCAGTACTTC. Residues: CSADLGQGYEQYF. This chain uses TRBV20-1 with TRBJ2-7, with TRBD1 identical over 9 bases. CDR3 length equals 13 residues. The germline V gene has CDR1 DFQATT and CDR2 SNEGSKA (reference sequence). The ends lost 6 bases at V and 3 bases at J; junction bases unmatched: 6.

This clonotype occurred a few times. This chain uses TRBV13 with TRBJ1-4; tentatively, D is TRBD1 (5 bases). The V gene lost 3 bases and the J gene lost 0 bases, with 8 bases spanning the gap. In germline, CDR1 is PRHDT, CDR2 FYEKMQ (reference sequence). The length of the CDR3 is 15 residues. CDR3 bases: TGTGCCAGCAGCTTCGGACACTCAACTAATGAAAAACTGTTTTTT. Translation gives CASSFGHSTNEKLFF.

In this sample, this clonotype turned up a few times. This rearrangement joins TRBV4-3 to TRBJ2-3; D may be TRBD2 (7 bases). Germline V gene sequence: CDR1 LGHNA, CDR2 YSLEER. This CDR3 has 14 residues. The ends were cut back, 1 base at V and 6 bases at J, with 11 bases in the middle. The CDR3 region has the DNA TGCGCCAGCAGCCAAGTGACGGGGGGCGATACGCAGTATTTT. Translated, it gives CASSQVTGGDTQYF.

The chain carries TRBV7-9 and TRBJ2-5; possibly TRBD2 for D (7 bases). The CDR3 consists of 14 residues. Trimming left V 4 bases short and J 4 bases short, with 13 bases between. Germline assignment: CDR1 SEHNR and CDR2 FQNEAQ (reference sequence). CDR3 sequence reads: CASSSVGGRETQYF. CDR3 bases: TGTGCCAGCAGCTCAGTGGGGGGGCGAGAGACCCAGTACTTC.

This clonotype was detected only a few times. At one of its ends the junction is not consistent with the germline gene, which may arise from a read error. V gene TRBV5-1 combines with J gene TRBJ2-5; 11 bases map to TRBD2. The CDR3 sequence is 15 residues long. Germline CDR1 SGHRS, CDR2 YFSETQ. The CDR3: CASSLAGGRGETQYF. CDR3 nucleotides: TGTGCCAGCAGCTTAGCGGGGGGGAGAGGGGAGACCCAGTACTTC.

The chain couples TRBV30 to TRBJ2-5; D is unclear. This CDR3 comprises 14 residues. V was shortened by 0 bases and J by 2 bases, with 10 bases between the two germline ends. Germline CDR1 is GTSNPN and CDR2 is SVGIG (reference sequence). The CDR3 nucleotides are TGTGCCTGGAGTGTAGGCGGCAATCAAGAGACCCAGTACTTC. Translated: CAWSVGGNQETQYF.

The V gene is TRBV25-1, the J gene TRBJ1-6, with D hard to call. Germline V gene sequence: CDR1 MGHDK, CDR2 SYGVNS. CDR3 size: 15 residues. Trimming left V 2 bases short and J 1 base short, with 6 bases between. The CDR3 loop is CASSEIGSYNSPLHF. The CDR3 region has the DNA TGTGCCAGCAGTGAAATAGGTTCCTATAATTCACCCCTCCACTTT.

This clonotype was found a few times. The chain joins TRBV29-1 to TRBJ2-5; D tentatively reads TRBD1 or TRBD2 (6 bases each). CDR1 is SQVTM, CDR2 ANQGSEA, per germline. The CDR3 contains 13 residues. Trimming cost V 8 bases and J 5 bases, with 18 bases left between them. The CDR3 region is CSKTSPGAETQYF. CDR3 in DNA: TGCAGCAAAACTAGCCCGGGGGCTGAGACCCAGTACTTC.

This clonotype was counted between two and nine times. This chain uses TRBV3-1 with TRBJ2-1, with 7 bases identical to TRBD2. The CDR3 has 15 residues. Looked up from germline, CDR1 is LGHDT and CDR2 is YNNKEL (reference sequence). J lost 8 bases, V lost 4 bases, and 11 bases had no gene match. This CDR3 reads CASSLVGGGSDEQFF. The CDR3 DNA sequence: TGTGCCAGCAGCCTCGTCGGCGGGGGTTCAGATGAGCAGTTCTTC.

This chain connects TRBV12-3 or TRBV12-4 to TRBJ2-3; 12 bases map to TRBD1. Trimming at V came to 5 bases and at J to 5 bases, leaving 17 bases not matched to a gene. The CDR3 totals 19 residues. Here the CDR3 DNA reads TGTGCCAGCAGTGTCGATCCGGGACAGGGGGCTCCCGAAGGAGATACGCAGTATTTT. Amino acid sequence: CASSVDPGQGAPEGDTQYF.

The J gene is TRBJ2-6, the V gene TRBV9; TRBD1 might be the D (5 bases). Trimming took 3 bases from V and 3 from J, leaving 13 bases between them. CDR3 length: 16 amino acids. CDR1 SGDLS and CDR2 YYNGEE come from the germline V gene. The CDR3: CASSAKQAGGANVLTF. The CDR3 bases are TGTGCCAGCAGCGCTAAACAGGCTGGTGGGGCCAACGTCCTGACTTTC.

This clonotype was observed a handful of times. CDR3: CASSFRAGVGNQPQHF. The DNA of the CDR3 is TGTGCCAGCAGTTTTAGGGCAGGGGTTGGCAATCAGCCCCAGCATTTT. The chain recombines TRBV12-3 or TRBV12-4 with TRBJ1-5; perhaps TRBD1 as D (6 bases). CDR3 length: 16 residues. The germline V and J ends were trimmed by 3 bases and 2 bases, with 14 bases remaining between them.